This T cell receptor (beta chain) derives from a study of long-term antiretroviral therapy in people with HIV. For this clone: The antigen remains unidentified.

Researchers report immunoSEQ v3.0 was run at survey level. TCRdb's table, derived via immunoSEQ multiplex PCR, lists solely in-frame clones and lacks some. The sample contains 30,000 or so clones, around 85% of which appear only once. V lost 1 base, J lost 2 bases, and 15 bases lay in between. CDR3 length: 17 residues. The germline CDR1 and CDR2 sequences are LNHNV and YYDKDF (reference sequence). Study-wide results and limits: Whereas controls had wider CDR3 length ranges, HIV repertoires had narrower ones.

Sequencing used unsorted PBMCs, obtained 0.8 years before starting antiretroviral therapy. The chain uses TRBV15 and TRBJ1-3; weak D call: TRBD1 (6 bases). The TCR originated in a man younger than 35 with HIV. The CDR3 spells CATSRGDMTGTGNTIYF. The CDR3 DNA sequence: TGTGCCACCAGCAGAGGGGACATGACGGGAACTGGAAACACCATATATTTT.